This T cell receptor (beta chain) was captured in a study of tumor-infiltrating lymphocytes in primary liver carcinoma. About the study: Participating patients were men and women between 30 and 69 years old. Yields of productive TCRbeta reads ranged from roughly 3.65 to 7.5 million per sample and were similar across tissue types. Whole-study results and caveats: Reduced overlap was seen in tumor-adjacent and tumor-blood pairs versus tumor region pairs. Relative to blood, tumors carried a significantly larger fraction of the repertoire in their top 250 clones (p = 0.039).

Synthesis of TCR beta cDNA was carried out from about 500 ng total RNA with a constant-region primer. Amplification in three nested multiplex PCR rounds with slightly modified ARM-PCR gave rise to TCR beta libraries. Researchers ran the first two PCR rounds for roughly 11 cycles each with TRBV1-TRBV30 forward primers and a C-beta reverse primer. A single record per CDR3 protein comes from TCRdb applying MiXCR to the multiplex PCR reads. Among about 100,000 distinct CDR3 sequences listed, approximately 68% were seen once. Germline V gene data show CDR1 as SGHRS and CDR2 as YFSETQ. The CDR3 contains 15 residues. V lost 0 bases, J lost 5 bases, and 14 bases lay in between. Each 20-30 mg portion of unsorted bulk tissue served as the source for co-extraction of RNA and DNA. The table lists this clonotype with a few counts. Its cognate antigen is unknown.

This chain links TRBV5-1 with TRBJ2-5, with no clear D. The sequence came from a middle-aged man with primary liver carcinoma and hepatitis B virus infection. The specimen sequenced was tumor-adjacent normal liver tissue. In nucleotides, the CDR3 is TGCGCCAGCAGCTTGGCGCCAGCCCCCGGTGAGACCCAGTACTTC. This sequence encodes CASSLAPAPGETQYF.